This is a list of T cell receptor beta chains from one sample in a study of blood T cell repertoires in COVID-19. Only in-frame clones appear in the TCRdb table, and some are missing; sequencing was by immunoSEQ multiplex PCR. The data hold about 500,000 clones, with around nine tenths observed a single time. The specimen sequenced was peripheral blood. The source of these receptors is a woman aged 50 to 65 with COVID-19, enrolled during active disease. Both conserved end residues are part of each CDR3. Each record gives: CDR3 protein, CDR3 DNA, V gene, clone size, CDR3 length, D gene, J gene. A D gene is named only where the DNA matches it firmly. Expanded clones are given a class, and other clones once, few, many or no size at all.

cdr3_aa: CASGPGSTTDTQYF
cdr3_nt: TGTGCCTCTGGGCCGGGGAGCACAACAGATACGCAGTATTTT
v_call: TRBV3-1/TRBV3-2
clone_size: once
cdr3_length: 14
d_call: -
j_call: TRBJ2-3

cdr3_aa: CASLAGIYEQYF
cdr3_nt: TGTGCCAGCTTGGCCGGGATCTACGAGCAGTACTTC
v_call: TRBV2
clone_size: -
cdr3_length: 12
d_call: -
j_call: TRBJ2-7

cdr3_aa: CASSQGTGRPPGELFF
cdr3_nt: TGCGCCAGCAGCCAAGGGACAGGCCGACCGCCCGGGGAGCTGTTTTTT
v_call: TRBV5-1
clone_size: -
cdr3_length: 16
d_call: TRBD1
j_call: TRBJ2-2

cdr3_aa: CASSRGQAYGYTF
cdr3_nt: TGTGCCAGCAGCCGGGGACAGGCCTATGGCTACACCTTC
v_call: TRBV7-9
clone_size: -
cdr3_length: 13
d_call: TRBD1
j_call: TRBJ1-2

cdr3_aa: CASSILTGGTNYGYTF
cdr3_nt: TGTGCCAGCAGTATTCTAACAGGGGGCACTAACTATGGCTACACCTTC
v_call: TRBV28
clone_size: once
cdr3_length: 16
d_call: TRBD1
j_call: TRBJ1-2

cdr3_aa: CASSQNGQVSSEELFF
cdr3_nt: TGTGCCAGCAGCCAAAACGGACAGGTTTCTAGCGAGGAGCTGTTTTTT
v_call: TRBV3-1/TRBV3-2
clone_size: -
cdr3_length: 16
d_call: -
j_call: TRBJ2-2

cdr3_aa: CATSDLRDQETQYF
cdr3_nt: TGTGCCACCAGTGATCTCCGGGACCAAGAGACCCAGTACTTC
v_call: TRBV24-1
clone_size: -
cdr3_length: 14
d_call: -
j_call: TRBJ2-5

cdr3_aa: CASRIIANNSPLHF
cdr3_nt: TGTGCCAGTAGAATCATAGCCAATAATTCACCCCTCCACTTT
v_call: TRBV19
clone_size: -
cdr3_length: 14
d_call: -
j_call: TRBJ1-6

cdr3_aa: CASSFPDGREAFF
cdr3_nt: TGCGCCAGCAGCTTCCCCGATGGTCGGGAAGCTTTCTTT
v_call: TRBV5-1
clone_size: -
cdr3_length: 13
d_call: -
j_call: TRBJ1-1

cdr3_aa: CASSSAGPYEQYF
cdr3_nt: TGTGCCAGCAGCTCAGCGGGGCCCTACGAGCAGTACTTC
v_call: TRBV28
clone_size: -
cdr3_length: 13
d_call: TRBD2
j_call: TRBJ2-7